The sequence of this T cell receptor beta chain was determined in a study of beta chain features in type 1 diabetes. On this clone: What it recognizes is unknown.

Every isolated RNA sample was fully reverse transcribed, so sequencing captured expressed TCRB transcripts. Measured with immunoSEQ multiplex PCR; TCRdb has only the in-frame clones, and not every one. This table has about 900,000 clones, roughly 17% appearing once. Findings of the study overall: VDJ junctions from patients with type 1 diabetes contained fewer insertions and more deletions.

This CDR3 has 18 residues. Germline V lookup: CDR1 SGHAT, CDR2 FQNNGV. V gave up 4 bases and J gave up 7 bases; unmatched junction bases: 13. The sequencing sample was made of naive CD4+ T cells from blood. V and J are TRBV11-2 and TRBJ2-3, with 14 bases aligning to TRBD2. This sequence originates from a woman in her late teens or twenties in good health. This CDR3 is CASSSFQGLAGVSNTQYF. The CDR3 nucleotides are TGTGCCAGCAGCTCTTTCCAGGGACTAGCGGGAGTGTCCAATACGCAGTATTTT.